One T cell receptor beta chain is described in this entry. Its antigen remains unidentified. The entry originates in a study of CD8+ T cells in alopecia areata. Study as a whole: The drug, oral tofacitinib, was given to treated patients at 5 to 10 mg twice daily.

Following extraction, RNA underwent reverse transcription to cDNA, which served as the sequencing template. Profiled with immunoSEQ multiplex PCR; TCRdb holds only in-frame clones, not every one. The repertoire consists of 120,000 or so clones, with under 40% occurring once and the leading ten covering approximately 3.3%. Study results and caveats: Clonality was higher in lesional than normal scalp, especially in alopecia totalis/universalis. In patients, TCRs were shared less clearly than in mice, and HLA may possibly be involved.

It was from alopecia areata patients that lesional scalp punch biopsies and peripheral blood were collected. Germline CDR1 is SQVTM and CDR2 is ANQGSEA. V dropped 7 bases and J dropped 3 bases, with 9 bases sitting between them. The CDR3 runs 12 residues. The genes are TRBV29-1 and TRBJ1-4; possible D gene TRBD1, 5 bases. The origin of this receptor is a human donor with alopecia areata. Specimen: CD4+ T cells sorted from blood. The chain's CDR3 is CSAGTPNEKLFF. CDR3 coding DNA: TGCAGCGCGGGGACTCCTAATGAAAAACTGTTTTTT.